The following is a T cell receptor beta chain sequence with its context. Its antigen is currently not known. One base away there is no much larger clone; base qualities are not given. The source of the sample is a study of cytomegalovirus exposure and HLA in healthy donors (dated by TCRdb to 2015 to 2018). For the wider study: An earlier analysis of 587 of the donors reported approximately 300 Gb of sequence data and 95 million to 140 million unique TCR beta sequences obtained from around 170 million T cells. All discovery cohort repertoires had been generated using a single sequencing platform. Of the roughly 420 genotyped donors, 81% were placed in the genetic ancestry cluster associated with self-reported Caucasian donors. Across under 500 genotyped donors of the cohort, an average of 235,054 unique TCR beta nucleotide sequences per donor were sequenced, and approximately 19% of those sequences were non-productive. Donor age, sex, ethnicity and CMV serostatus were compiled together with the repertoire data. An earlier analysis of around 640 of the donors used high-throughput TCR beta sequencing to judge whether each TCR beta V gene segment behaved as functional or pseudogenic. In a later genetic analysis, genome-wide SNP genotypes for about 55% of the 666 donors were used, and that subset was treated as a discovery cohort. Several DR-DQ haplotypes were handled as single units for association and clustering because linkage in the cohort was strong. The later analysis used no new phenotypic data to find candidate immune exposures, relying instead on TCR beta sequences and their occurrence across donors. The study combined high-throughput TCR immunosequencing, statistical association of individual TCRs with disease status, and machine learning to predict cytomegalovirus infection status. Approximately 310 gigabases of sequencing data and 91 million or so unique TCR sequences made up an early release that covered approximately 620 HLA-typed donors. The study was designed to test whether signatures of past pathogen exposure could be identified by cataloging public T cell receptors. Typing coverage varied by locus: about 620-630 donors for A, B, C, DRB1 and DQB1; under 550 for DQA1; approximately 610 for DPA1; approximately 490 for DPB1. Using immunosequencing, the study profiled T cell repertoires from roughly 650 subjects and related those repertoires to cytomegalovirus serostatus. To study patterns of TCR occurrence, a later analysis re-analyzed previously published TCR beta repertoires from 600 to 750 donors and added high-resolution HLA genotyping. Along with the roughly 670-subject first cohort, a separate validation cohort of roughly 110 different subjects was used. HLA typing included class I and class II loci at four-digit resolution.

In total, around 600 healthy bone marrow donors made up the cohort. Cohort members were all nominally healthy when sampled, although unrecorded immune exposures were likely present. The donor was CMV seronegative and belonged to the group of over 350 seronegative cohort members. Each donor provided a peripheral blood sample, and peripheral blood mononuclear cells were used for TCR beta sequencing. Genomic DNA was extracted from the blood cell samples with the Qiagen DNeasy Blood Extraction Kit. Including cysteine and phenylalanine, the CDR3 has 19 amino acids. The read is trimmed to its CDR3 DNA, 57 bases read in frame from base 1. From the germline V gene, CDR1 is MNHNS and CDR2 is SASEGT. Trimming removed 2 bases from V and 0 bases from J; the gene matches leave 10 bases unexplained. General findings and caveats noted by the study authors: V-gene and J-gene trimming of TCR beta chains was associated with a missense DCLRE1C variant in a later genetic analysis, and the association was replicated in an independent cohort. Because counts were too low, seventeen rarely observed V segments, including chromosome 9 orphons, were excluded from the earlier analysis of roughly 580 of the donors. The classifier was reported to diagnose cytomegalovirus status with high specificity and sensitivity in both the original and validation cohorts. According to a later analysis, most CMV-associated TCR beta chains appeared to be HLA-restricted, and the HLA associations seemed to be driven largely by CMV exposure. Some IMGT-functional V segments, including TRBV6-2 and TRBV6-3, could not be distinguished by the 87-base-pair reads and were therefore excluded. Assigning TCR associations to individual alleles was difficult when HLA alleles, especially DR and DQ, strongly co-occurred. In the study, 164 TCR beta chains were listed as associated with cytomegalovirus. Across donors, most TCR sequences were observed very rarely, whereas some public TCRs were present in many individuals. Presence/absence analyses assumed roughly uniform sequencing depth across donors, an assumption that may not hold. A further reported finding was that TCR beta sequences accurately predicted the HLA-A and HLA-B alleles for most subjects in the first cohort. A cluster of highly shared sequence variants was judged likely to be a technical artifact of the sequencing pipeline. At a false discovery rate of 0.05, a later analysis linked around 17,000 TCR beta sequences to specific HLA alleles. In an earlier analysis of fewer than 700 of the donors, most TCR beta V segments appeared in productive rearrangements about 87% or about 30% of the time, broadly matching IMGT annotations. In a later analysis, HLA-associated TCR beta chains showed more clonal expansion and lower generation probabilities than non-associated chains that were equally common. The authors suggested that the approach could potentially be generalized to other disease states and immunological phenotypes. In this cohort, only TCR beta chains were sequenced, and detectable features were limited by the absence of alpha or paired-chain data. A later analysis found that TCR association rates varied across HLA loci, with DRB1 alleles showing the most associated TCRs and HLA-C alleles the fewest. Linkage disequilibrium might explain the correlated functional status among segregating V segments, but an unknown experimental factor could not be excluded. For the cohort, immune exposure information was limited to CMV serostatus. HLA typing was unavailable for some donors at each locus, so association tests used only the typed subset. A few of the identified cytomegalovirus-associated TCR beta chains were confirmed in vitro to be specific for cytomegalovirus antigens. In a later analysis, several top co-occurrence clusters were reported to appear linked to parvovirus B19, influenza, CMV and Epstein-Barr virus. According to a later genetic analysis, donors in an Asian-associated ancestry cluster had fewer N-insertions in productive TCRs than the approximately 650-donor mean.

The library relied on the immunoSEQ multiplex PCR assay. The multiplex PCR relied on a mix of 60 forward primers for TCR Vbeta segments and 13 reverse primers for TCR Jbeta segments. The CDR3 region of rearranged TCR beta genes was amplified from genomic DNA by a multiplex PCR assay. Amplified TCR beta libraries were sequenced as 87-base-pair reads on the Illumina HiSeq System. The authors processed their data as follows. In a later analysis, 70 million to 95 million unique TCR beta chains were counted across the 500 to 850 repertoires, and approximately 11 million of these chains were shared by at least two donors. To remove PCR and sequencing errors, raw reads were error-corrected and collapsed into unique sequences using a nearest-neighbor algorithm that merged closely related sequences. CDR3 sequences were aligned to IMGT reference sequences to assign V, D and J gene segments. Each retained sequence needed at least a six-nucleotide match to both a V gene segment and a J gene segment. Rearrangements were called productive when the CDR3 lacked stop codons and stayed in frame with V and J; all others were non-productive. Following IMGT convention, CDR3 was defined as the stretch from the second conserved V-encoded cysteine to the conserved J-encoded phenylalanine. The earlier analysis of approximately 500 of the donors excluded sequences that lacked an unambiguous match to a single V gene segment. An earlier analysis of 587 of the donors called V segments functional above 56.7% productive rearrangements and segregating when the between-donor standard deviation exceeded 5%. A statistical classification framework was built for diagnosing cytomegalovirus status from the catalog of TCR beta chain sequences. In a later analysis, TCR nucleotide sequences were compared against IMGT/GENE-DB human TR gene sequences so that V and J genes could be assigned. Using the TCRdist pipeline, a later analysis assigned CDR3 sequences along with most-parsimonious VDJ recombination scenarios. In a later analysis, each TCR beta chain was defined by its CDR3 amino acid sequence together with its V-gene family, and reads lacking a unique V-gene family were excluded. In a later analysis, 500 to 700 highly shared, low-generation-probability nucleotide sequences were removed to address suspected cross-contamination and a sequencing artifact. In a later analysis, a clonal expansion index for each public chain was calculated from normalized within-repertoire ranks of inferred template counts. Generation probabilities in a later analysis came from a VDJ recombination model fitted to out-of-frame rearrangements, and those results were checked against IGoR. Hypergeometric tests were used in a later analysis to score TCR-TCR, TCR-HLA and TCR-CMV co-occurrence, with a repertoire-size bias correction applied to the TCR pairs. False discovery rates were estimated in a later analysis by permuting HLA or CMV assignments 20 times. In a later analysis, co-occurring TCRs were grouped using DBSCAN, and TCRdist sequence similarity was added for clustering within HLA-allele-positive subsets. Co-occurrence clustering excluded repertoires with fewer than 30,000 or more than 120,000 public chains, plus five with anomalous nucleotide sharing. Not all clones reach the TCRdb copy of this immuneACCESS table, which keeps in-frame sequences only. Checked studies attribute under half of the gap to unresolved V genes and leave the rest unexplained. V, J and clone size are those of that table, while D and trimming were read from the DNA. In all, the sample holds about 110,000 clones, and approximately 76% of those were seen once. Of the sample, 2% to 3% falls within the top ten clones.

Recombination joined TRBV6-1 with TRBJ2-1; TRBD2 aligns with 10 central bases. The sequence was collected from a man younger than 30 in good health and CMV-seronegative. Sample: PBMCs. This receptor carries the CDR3 CASSEPGLANPYSYNEQFF. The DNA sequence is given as TGTGCCAGCAGTGAACCGGGACTAGCGAACCCATACTCCTACAATGAGCAGTTCTTC.